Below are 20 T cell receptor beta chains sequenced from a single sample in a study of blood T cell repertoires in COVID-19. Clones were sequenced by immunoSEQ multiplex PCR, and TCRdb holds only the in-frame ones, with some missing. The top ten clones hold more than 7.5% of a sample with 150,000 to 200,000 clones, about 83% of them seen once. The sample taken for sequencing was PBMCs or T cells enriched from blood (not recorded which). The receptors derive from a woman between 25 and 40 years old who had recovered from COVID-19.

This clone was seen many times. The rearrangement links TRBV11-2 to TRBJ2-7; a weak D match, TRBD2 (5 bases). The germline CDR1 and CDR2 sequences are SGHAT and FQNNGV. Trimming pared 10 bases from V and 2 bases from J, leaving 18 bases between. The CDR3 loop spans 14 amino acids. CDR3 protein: CATRLNSLTYEQYF. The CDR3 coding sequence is TGTGCCACTAGACTAAACTCCCTTACCTACGAGCAGTACTTC.

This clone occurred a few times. CDR3 residues: CASSIYLADNTGELFF. The CDR3 DNA follows: TGTGCCAGTAGTATTTATCTAGCGGACAACACCGGGGAGCTGTTTTTT. V and J are TRBV19 and TRBJ2-2, with TRBD2 identical over 7 bases. Germline-derived CDR1 and CDR2 are LNHDA and SQIVND (reference sequence). The ends lost 3 bases at V and 2 bases at J; junction bases unmatched: 6. This CDR3 comprises 16 residues.

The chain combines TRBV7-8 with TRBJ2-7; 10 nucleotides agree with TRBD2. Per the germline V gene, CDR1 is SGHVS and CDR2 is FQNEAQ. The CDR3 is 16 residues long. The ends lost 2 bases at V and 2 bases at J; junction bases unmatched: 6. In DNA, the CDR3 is TGTGCCAGCAGCTTATTTCTAGCGGGAGAGACCTACGAGCAGTACTTC. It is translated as CASSLFLAGETYEQYF.

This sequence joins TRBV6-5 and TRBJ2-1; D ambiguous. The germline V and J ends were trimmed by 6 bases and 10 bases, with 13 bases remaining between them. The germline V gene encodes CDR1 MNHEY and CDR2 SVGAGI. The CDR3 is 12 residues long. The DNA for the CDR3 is TGTGCCAGCAGGGTTTTTGGCAACGAGCAGTTCTTC. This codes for CASRVFGNEQFF.

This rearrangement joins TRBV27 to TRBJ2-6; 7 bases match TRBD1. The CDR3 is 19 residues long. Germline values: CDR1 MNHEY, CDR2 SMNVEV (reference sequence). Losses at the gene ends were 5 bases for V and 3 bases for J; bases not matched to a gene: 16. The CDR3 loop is CASSRRARTGVGGANVLTF. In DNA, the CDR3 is TGTGCCAGCAGTCGAAGGGCCCGAACAGGGGTAGGTGGGGCCAACGTCCTGACTTTC.

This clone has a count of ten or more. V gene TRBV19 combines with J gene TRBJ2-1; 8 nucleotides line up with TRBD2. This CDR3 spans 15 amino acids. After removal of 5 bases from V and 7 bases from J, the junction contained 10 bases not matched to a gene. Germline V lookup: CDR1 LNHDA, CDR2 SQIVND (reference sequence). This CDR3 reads CASSLSGMSGNEQFF. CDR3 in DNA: TGTGCCAGTAGTCTTAGCGGGATGTCGGGGAATGAGCAGTTCTTC.

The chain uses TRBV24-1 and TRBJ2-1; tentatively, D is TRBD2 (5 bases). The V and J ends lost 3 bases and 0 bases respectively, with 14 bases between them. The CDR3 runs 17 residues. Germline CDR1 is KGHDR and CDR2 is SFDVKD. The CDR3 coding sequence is TGTGCCACCAGTGATGCAAGGACTCCTGGCTCCTACAATGAGCAGTTCTTC. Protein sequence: CATSDARTPGSYNEQFF.

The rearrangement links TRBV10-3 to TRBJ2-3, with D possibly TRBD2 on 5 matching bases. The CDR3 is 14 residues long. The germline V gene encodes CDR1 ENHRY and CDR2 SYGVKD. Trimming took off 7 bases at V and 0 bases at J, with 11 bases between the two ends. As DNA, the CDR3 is TGTGCCATCAAGGAAGCGGTCAGCACAGATACGCAGTATTTT. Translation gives CAIKEAVSTDTQYF.

The CDR3, as DNA: TGTGCCAGCAGTGTCGACAGGGGTTGGACAGATACGCAGTATTTT. Its translation: CASSVDRGWTDTQYF. The chain carries TRBV2 and TRBJ2-3, with 8 bases lining up with TRBD1. The length of the CDR3 is 15 residues. The trim removed 4 bases at V and 3 bases at J, leaving 6 bases unmatched. Germline V gives CDR1 SNHLY, CDR2 FYNNEI.

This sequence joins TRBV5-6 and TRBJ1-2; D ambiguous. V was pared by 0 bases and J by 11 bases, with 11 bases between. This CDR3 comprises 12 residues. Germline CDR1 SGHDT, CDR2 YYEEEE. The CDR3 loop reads CASSLARLEYTF. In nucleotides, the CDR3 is TGTGCCAGCAGCTTGGCTAGGTTGGAATACACCTTC.

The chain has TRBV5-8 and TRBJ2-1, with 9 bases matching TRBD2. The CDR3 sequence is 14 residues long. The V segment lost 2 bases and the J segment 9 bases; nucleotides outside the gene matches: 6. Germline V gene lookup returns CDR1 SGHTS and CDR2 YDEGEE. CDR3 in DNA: TGTGCCAGCAGCTTTTTTAGCGGGAGCTCTGAGCAGTTCTTC. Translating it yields CASSFFSGSSEQFF.

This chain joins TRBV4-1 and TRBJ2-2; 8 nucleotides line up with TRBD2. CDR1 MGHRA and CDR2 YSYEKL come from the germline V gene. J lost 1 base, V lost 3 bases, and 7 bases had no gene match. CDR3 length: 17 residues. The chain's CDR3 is CASSHGGGTMNTGELFF. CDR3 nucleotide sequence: TGCGCCAGCAGCCACGGCGGGGGGACTATGAACACCGGGGAGCTGTTTTTT.

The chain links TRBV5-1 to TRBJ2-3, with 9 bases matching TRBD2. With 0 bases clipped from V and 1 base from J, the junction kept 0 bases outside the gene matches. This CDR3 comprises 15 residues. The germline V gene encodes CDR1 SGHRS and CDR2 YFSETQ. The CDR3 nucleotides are TGCGCCAGCAGCTTGGGACTAGCGGGCACAGATACGCAGTATTTT. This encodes CASSLGLAGTDTQYF.

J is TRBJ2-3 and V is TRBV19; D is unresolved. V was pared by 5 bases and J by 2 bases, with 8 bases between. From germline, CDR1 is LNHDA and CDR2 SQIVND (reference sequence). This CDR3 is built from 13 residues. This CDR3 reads CASSEWYTDTQYF. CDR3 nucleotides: TGTGCCAGTAGTGAGTGGTACACAGATACGCAGTATTTT.

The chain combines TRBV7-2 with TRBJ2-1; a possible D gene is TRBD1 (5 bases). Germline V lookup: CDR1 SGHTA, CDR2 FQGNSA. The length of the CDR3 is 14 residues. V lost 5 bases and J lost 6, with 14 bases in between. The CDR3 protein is CASSPRGTGNEQFF. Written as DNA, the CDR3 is TGTGCCAGCAGCCCGAGAGGTACAGGCAATGAGCAGTTCTTC.

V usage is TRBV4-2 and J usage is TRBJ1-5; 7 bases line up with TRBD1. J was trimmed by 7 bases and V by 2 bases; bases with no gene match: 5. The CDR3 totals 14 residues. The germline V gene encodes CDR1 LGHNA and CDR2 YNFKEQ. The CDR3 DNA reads TGTGCCAGCAGCCAAACAGGGGCTAGACAGCCCCAGCATTTT. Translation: CASSQTGARQPQHF.

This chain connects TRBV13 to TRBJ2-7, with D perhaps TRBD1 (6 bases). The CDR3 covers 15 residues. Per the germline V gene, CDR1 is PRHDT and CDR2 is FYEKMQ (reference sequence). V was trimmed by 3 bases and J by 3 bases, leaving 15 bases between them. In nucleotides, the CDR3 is TGTGCCAGCAGCTTGAGAGGGAAACAGGGCTACGAGCAGTACTTC. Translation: CASSLRGKQGYEQYF.

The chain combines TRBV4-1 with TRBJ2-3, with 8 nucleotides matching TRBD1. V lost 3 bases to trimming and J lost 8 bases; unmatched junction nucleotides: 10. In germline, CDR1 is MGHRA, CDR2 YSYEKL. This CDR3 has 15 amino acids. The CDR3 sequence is CASSQAPDRGGTQYF. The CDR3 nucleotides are TGCGCCAGCAGCCAGGCCCCTGACAGGGGCGGTACGCAGTATTTT.

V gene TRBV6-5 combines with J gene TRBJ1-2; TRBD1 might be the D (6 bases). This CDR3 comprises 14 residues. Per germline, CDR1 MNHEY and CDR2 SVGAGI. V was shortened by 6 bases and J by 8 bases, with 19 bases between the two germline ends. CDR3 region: CASRDFRQVRGYTF. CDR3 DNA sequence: TGTGCCAGCAGAGATTTCCGACAGGTCCGGGGCTACACCTTC.

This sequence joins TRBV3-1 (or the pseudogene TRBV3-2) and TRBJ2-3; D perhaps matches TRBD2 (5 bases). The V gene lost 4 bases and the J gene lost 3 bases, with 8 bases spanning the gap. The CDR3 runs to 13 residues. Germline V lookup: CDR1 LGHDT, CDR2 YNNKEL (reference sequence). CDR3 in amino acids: CASSPGGTDTQYF. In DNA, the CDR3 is TGTGCCAGCAGCCCCGGCGGGACAGATACGCAGTATTTT.